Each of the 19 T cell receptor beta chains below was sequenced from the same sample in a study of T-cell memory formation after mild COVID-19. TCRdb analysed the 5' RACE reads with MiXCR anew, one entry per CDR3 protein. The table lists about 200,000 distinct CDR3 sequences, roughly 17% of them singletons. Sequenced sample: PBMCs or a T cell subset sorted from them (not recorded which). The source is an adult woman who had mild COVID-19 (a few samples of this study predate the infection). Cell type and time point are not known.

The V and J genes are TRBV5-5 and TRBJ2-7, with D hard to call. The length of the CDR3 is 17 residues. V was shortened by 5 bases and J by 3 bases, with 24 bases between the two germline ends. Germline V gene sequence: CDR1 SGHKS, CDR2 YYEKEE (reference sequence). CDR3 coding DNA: TGTGCCAGCAGGGACCGTGCGGTGATGGGAAGTCACTACGAGCAGTACTTC. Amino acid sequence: CASRDRAVMGSHYEQYF.

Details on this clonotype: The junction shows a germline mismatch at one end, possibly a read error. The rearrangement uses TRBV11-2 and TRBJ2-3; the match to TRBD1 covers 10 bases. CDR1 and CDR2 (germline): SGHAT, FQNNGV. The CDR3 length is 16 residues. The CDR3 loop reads CASRLGDRGGTDTQYF. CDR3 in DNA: TGTGCCAGCCGCTTGGGGGACAGGGGCGGCACAGATACGCAGTATTTT.

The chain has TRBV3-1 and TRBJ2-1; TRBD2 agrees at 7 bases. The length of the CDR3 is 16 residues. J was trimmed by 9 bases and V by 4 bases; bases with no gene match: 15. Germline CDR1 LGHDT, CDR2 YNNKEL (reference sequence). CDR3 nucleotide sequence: TGTGCCAGCAGCCCGAGAGCATGGGGACTAATGGGTGAGCAGTTCTTC. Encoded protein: CASSPRAWGLMGEQFF.

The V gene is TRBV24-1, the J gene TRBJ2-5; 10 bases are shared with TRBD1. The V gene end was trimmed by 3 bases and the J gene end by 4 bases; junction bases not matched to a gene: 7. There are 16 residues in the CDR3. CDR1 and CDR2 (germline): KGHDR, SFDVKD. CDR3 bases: TGTGCCACCAGTGATGCCTCCGGGACAGGGGCAGAGACCCAGTACTTC. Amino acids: CATSDASGTGAETQYF.

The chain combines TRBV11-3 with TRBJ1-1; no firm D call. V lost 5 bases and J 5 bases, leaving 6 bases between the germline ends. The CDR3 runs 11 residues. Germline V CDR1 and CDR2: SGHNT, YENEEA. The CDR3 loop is CASSRATEAFF. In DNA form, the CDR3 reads TGTGCCAGCAGCAGGGCGACTGAAGCTTTCTTT.

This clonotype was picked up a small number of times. Here the CDR3 reads CASSPPTLELVLDEQFF. DNA of the CDR3: TGTGCCAGCAGCCCCCCGACTCTGGAACTAGTCCTGGATGAGCAGTTCTTC. The V gene is TRBV7-2, the J gene TRBJ2-1; TRBD2 might be the D (5 bases). V gave up 5 bases and J gave up 8 bases, with 25 bases separating them. CDR1 and CDR2 (germline): SGHTA, FQGNSA. The CDR3 runs to 17 residues.

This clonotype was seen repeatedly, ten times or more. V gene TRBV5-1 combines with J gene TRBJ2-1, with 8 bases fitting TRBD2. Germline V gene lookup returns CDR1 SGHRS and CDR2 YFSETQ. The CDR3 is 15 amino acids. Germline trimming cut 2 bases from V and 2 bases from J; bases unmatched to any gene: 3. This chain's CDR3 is CASSLGAGAYNEQFF. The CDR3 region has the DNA TGCGCCAGCAGCTTAGGAGCGGGGGCCTACAATGAGCAGTTCTTC.

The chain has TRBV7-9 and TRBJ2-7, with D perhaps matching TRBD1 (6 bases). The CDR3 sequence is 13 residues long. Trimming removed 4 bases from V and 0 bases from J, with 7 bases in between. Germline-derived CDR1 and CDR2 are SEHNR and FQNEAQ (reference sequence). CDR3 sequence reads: CASSSGHSYEQYF. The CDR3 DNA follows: TGTGCCAGCAGCTCGGGACACTCCTACGAGCAGTACTTC. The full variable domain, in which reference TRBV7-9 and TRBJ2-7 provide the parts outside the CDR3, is DTGVSQNPRHKITKRGQNVTFRCDPISEHNRLYWYRQTLGQGPEFLTYFQNEAQLEKSRLLSDRFSAERPKGSFSTLEIQRTEQGDSAMYLCASSSGHSYEQYFGPGTRLTVT.

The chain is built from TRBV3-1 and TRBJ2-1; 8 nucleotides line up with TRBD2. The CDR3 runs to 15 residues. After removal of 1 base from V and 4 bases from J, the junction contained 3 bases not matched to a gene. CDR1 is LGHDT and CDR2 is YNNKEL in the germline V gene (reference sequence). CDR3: CASSQGSGGYNEQFF. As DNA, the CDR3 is TGTGCCAGCAGCCAAGGGAGCGGGGGATACAATGAGCAGTTCTTC.

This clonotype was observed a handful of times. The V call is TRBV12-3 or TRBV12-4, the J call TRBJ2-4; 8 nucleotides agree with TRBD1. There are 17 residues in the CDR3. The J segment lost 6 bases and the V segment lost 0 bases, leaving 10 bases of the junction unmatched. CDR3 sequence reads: CASSLAPGRGHGNIQYF. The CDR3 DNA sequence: TGTGCCAGCAGTTTAGCGCCAGGCAGGGGGCACGGAAACATTCAGTACTTC.

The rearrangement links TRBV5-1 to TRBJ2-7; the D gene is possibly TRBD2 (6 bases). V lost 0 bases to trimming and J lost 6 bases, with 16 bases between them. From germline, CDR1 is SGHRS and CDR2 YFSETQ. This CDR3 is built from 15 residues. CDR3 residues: CASSLEAGLGGEQYF. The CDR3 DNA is TGCGCCAGCAGCTTGGAGGCAGGCCTGGGGGGCGAGCAGTACTTC.

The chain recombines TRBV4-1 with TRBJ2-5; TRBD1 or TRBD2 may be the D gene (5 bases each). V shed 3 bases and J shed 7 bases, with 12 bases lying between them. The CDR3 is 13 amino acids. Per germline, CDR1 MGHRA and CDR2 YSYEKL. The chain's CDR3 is CASSQGTTGTQYF. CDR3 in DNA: TGCGCCAGCAGCCAGGGGACGACGGGGACCCAGTACTTC.

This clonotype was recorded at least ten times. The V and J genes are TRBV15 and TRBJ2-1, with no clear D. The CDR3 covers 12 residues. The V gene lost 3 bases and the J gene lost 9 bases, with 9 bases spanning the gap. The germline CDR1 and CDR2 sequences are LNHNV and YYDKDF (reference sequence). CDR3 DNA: TGTGCCACCAGCAGGCAACATGGTGAGCAGTTCTTC. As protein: CATSRQHGEQFF.

DNA for the CDR3: TGTGCCAGCAGCACCGAACTAGCGATGCAGTACAATGAGCAGTTCTTC. Its translation is CASSTELAMQYNEQFF. The chain is built from TRBV7-6 and TRBJ2-1; 7 nucleotides line up with TRBD2. Germline lookup yields CDR1 SGHVS and CDR2 FNYEAQ. The CDR3 extends over 16 amino acids. V was pared by 5 bases and J by 4 bases, with 11 bases of the junction left unmatched. Full variable domain (rest looked up from reference TRBV7-6 and TRBJ2-1): GAGVSQSPRYKVTKRGQDVALRCDPISGHVSLYWYRQALGQGPEFLTYFNYEAQQDKSGLPNDRFSAERPEGSISTLTIQRTEQRDSAMYRCASSTELAMQYNEQFFGPGTRLTVL.

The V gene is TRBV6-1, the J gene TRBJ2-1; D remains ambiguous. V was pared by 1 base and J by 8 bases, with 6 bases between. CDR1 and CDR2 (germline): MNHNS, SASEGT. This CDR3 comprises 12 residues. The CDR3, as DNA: TGTGCCAGCAGTGAAGAAGGATATGAGCAGTTCTTC. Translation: CASSEEGYEQFF.

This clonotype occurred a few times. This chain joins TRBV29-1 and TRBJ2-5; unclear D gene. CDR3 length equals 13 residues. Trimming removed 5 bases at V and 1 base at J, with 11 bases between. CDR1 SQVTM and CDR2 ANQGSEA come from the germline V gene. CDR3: CSVPPGPQETQYF. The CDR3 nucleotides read TGCAGCGTTCCTCCCGGCCCCCAAGAGACCCAGTACTTC.

CDR3 sequence (DNA): TGTGCCAGCAGTTTATTCAGGCGGGCCGAAGCTTTCTTT. Translated, it gives CASSLFRRAEAFF. The chain employs TRBV12-3 or TRBV12-4 and TRBJ1-1; no firm D call. The CDR3 has 13 amino acids. The V gene lost 2 bases and the J gene lost 8 bases, with 12 bases spanning the gap.

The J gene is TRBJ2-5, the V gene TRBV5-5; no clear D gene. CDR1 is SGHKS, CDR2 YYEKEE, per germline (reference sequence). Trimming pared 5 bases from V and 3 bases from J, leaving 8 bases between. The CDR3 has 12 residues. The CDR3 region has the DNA TGTGCCAGCAGACCGAGCGAAGAGACCCAGTACTTC. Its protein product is CASRPSEETQYF.

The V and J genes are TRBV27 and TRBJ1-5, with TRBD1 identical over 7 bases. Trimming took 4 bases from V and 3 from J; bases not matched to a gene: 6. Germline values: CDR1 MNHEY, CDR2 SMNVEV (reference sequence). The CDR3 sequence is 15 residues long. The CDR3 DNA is TGTGCCAGCAGTTCCCAGGGGGTAAACAATCAGCCCCAGCATTTT. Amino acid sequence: CASSSQGVNNQPQHF.